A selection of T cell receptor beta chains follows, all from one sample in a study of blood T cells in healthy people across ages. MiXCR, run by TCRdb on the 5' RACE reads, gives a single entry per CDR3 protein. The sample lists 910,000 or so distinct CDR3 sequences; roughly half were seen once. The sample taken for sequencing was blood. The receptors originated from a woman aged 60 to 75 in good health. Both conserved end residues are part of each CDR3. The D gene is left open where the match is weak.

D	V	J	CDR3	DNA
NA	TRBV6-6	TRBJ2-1	CASSYSGLLGDEQFF	TGTGCCAGCAGTTACTCGGGGCTGTTAGGGGATGAGCAGTTCTTC
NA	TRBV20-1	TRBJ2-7	CSALLGISYNEQYF	TGCAGTGCCCTACTAGGGATCTCCTACAATGAGCAGTACTTC
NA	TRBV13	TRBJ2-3	CASSSGDASTDTQYF	TGTGCCAGCAGCTCAGGGGATGCTAGCACAGATACGCAGTATTTT
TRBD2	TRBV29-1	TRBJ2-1	CSTTGGSGIYNEQFF	TGCAGCACCACGGGCGGTAGCGGGATCTACAATGAGCAGTTCTTC
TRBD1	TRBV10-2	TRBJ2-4	CASRESGTGSKNIQYF	TGCGCCAGCAGGGAAAGCGGGACAGGGTCCAAAAACATTCAGTACTTC
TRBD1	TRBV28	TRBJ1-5	CASRRGQGFSNQPQHF	TGTGCCAGCAGGCGGGGACAGGGGTTTAGCAATCAGCCCCAGCATTTT
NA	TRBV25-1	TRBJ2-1	CASSEPGESYNEQFF	TGTGCCAGCAGTGAACCCGGGGAATCCTACAATGAGCAGTTCTTC
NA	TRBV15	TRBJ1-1	CATSRGSGEWGEAFF	TGTGCCACCAGCAGAGGATCTGGGGAGTGGGGTGAAGCTTTCTTT
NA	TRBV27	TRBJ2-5	CASSPHMQKETQYF	TGTGCCAGCAGTCCCCATATGCAAAAAGAGACCCAGTACTTC
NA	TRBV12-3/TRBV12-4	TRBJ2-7	CASSVYPETYEQYF	TGTGCCAGCAGTGTATATCCAGAGACCTACGAGCAGTACTTC
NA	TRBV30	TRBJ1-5	CAWSAGLSNQPQHF	TGTGCCTGGAGTGCAGGGCTGAGCAATCAGCCCCAGCATTTT